This T cell receptor beta chain appears in the sequencing data of a study of STAT5B mutations in CD4+ large granular lymphocyte leukemia. Study-level points and caveats: Patient CD4-sorted repertoires looked more clonal than healthy CD4+ repertoires, even without putative leukemic clones. Compared with healthy controls (2/35), patient top clones favored TRBV06 (8/27).

Profiling relied on immunoSEQ multiplex PCR, and the TCRdb table lists in-frame clones only, not all of them. The sample yields roughly 30,000 clones, about 71% seen once. Buffy coats from healthy blood donors served as controls. Comments on this clone: Its cognate antigen is unknown.

V lost 5 bases, J lost 6 bases, and 9 bases lay in between. The germline V gene encodes CDR1 MNHNY and CDR2 SVGAGI (reference sequence). This CDR3 region has 12 residues. Sequencing was carried out using CD4+ T cells from blood buffy coats. The chain carries TRBV6-6 and TRBJ2-3, with D unresolved. This TCR came from a human donor in good health. In nucleotides, the CDR3 is TGTGCCAGCAGTCCAGAAGGGGATACGCAGTATTTT. Residues: CASSPEGDTQYF.